Included here is one T cell receptor beta chain sequence, with context. Its antigen is not known. Only in-frame clones appear in the TCRdb table, and some are missing; sequencing was by immunoSEQ multiplex PCR. The sample holds approximately 140,000 clones, about 92% seen once. Per the germline V gene, CDR1 is MNHEY and CDR2 is SVGEGT. Trimming removed 6 bases from V and 1 base from J; junction bases left unmatched: 10. There are 18 residues in the CDR3. The data were obtained in a study of T cell responses to AZD1222 COVID-19 vaccine. Findings and caveats of the study: Once two AZD1222 doses were given, Spike-specific TCR breadth and depth went up. A mostly white British donor set with more females was recruited, and clonal diversity was possibly underestimated. Along spike, vaccine-associated CD4 TCRs were found throughout, with dominance at 160-218 and 743-854. Repertoires were sampled only after the peak T cell response.

Sequenced here: peripheral blood, sampled on day 0 of AZD1222 vaccination. This sequence originates from an adult in good health. The chain has TRBV6-2 or TRBV6-3 and TRBJ2-5, with 14 bases matching TRBD2. CDR3 residues: CASSRRLAGGPPQETQYF. The DNA for the CDR3 is TGTGCCAGCAGCCGACGACTAGCGGGGGGGCCGCCCCAAGAGACCCAGTACTTC.